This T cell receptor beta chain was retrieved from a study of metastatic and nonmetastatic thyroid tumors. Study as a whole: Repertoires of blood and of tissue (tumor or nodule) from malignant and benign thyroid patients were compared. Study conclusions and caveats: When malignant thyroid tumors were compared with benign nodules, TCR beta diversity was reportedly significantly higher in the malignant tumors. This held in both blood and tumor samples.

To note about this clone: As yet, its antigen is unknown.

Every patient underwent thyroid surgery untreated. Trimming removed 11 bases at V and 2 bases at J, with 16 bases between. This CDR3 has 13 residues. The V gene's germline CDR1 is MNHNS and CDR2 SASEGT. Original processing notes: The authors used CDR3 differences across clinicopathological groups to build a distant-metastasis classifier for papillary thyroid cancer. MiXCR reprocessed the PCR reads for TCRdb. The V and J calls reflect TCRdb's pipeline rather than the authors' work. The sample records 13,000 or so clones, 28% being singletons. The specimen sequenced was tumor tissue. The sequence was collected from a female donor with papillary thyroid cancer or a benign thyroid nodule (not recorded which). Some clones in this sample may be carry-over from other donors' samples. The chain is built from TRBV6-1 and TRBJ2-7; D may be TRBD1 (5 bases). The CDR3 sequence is CACKSGLAYEQYF. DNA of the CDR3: TGTGCCTGCAAATCAGGGTTAGCCTACGAGCAGTACTTC.